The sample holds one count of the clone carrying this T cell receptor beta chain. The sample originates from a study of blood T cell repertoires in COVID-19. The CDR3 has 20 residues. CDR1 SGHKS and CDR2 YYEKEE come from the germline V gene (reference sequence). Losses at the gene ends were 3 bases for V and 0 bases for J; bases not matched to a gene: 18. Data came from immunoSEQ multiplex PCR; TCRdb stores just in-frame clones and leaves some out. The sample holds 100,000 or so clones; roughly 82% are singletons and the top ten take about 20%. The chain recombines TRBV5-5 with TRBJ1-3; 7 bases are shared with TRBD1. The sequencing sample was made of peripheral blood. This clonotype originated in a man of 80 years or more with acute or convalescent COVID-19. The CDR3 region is CASSSRQGHREPGSGNTIYF. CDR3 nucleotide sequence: TGTGCCAGCAGCTCGAGACAGGGACACCGTGAACCTGGCTCTGGAAACACCATATATTTT.